This T cell receptor beta chain was observed in a study of T cells in Graves' hyperthyroidism and ophthalmopathy. At least ten counts were recorded for this clonotype. Disease duration under 2 months; hyperthyroidism patients were aged 18 to 65. The CDR3 is 18 residues long. V shed 0 bases and J shed 0 bases, with 14 bases lying between them. CDR1 SGHVS and CDR2 FQNEAQ come from the germline V gene. Amplification of TCR beta CDR3 regions was performed using RNA transcripts as template. A first-round RT-PCR of the TCR CDR3 used the HTBI primer set. TCRdb analysed the multiplex PCR reads with MiXCR anew, one entry per CDR3 protein. The sample includes under 400,000 distinct CDR3 sequences, more than 11% of them seen just once.

The clonotype comes from a woman aged 60-70 years with Graves' hyperthyroidism. The sample comprised blood. This sequence joins TRBV7-8 and TRBJ1-4; D not certain. CDR3 sequence (DNA): TGTGCCAGCAGCTTAGCGTCGGGAACAGCAGCAACTAATGAAAAACTGTTTTTT. This translates into CASSLASGTAATNEKLFF.